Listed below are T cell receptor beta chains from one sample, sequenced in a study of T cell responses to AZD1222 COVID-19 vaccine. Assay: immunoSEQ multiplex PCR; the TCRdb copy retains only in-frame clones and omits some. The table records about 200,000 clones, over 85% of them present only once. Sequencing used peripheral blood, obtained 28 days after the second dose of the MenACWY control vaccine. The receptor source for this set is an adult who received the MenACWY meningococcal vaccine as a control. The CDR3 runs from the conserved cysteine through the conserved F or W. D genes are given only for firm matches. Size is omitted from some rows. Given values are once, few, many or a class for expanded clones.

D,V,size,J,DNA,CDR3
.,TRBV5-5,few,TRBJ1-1,TGTGCCAGCAGCCTCTTCAGGGGATCCACTGAAGCTTTCTTT,CASSLFRGSTEAFF
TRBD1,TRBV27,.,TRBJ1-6,TGTGCCAGCAGTTTCTCCGGGACAGGGAATTCACCCCTCCACTTT,CASSFSGTGNSPLHF
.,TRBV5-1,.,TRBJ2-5,TGCGCCAGCAGCTTGTTTCAGAGGGTTGAGACCCAGTACTTC,CASSLFQRVETQYF
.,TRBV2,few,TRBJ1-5,TGTGCCAGCAGTGAGTTGATCGGGCAGGACAATCAGCCCCAGCATTTT,CASSELIGQDNQPQHF
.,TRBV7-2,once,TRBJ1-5,TGTGCCAGCAGCTTATCAATGGGTCAGCCCCAGCATTTT,CASSLSMGQPQHF
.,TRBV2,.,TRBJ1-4,TGTGCCAGCACGAAAGGGTGGGGGGCCCCTGAAAAACTGTTTTTT,CASTKGWGAPEKLFF
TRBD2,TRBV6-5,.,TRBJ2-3,TGTGCCAGCAGTTGGAGCGGGAGCTCAGATACGCAGTATTTT,CASSWSGSSDTQYF
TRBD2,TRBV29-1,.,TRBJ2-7,TGCAGCGTTGCTCCTAGCGGGAGCTACGAGCAGTACTTC,CSVAPSGSYEQYF
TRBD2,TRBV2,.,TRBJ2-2,TGTGCCAGCAGATCGGGACTAGCCGGGACCGGGGAGCTGTTTTTT,CASRSGLAGTGELFF
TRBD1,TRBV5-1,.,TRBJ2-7,TGCGCCAGCAGCTTAGGACAGGGGAGCTCCTACGAGCAGTACTTC,CASSLGQGSSYEQYF
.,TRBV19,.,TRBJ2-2,TGTGCCAGTAGTATAGCGCGGGGTTTGAACACCGGGGAGCTGTTTTTT,CASSIARGLNTGELFF
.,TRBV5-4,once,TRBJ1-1,TGTGCCAGCAGCTTGGGGGGCCAAAGCACTGAAGCTTTCTTT,CASSLGGQSTEAFF
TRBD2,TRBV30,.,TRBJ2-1,TGTGCCTGGAGTGGCTGGTATCTAGCGGGAGAGGGGGGGCAGTTCTTC,CAWSGWYLAGEGGQFF
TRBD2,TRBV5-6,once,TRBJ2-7,TGTGCCAGCAGTCGCAGCGGGGGGAGCTCCTACGAGCAGTACTTC,CASSRSGGSSYEQYF
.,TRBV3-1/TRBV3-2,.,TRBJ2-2,TGTGCCAGCAGCCCGCTGGGGACGAACACCGGGGAGCTGTTTTTT,CASSPLGTNTGELFF
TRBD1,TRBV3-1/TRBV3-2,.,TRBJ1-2,TGTGCCAGCAGCCAAGGGACAGGGGAAACGATCATCTATGGCTACACCTTC,CASSQGTGETIIYGYTF
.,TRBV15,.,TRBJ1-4,TGTGCCACCAGCAGAGCCTCCAGTGAAAAACTGTTTTTT,CATSRASSEKLFF
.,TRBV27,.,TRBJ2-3,TGTGCCAGCAGCTTTCCCTACCAGGTTCCTTTT,CASSFPYQVPF
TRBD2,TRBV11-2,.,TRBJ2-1,TGTGCCAGCAGCTTAGTAGCGGGTCCCTACAATGAGCAGTTCTTC,CASSLVAGPYNEQFF
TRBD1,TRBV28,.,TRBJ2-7,TGTGCCAGCATGGACAGGGGGCCAATCTACGAGCAGTACTTC,CASMDRGPIYEQYF
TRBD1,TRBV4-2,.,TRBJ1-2,TGTGCCAGCAGCCCCTCCCGCACAGGGGGCGCCATGAGTGTTGGCTACACCTTC,CASSPSRTGGAMSVGYTF
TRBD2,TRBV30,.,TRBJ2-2,TGTGCCTGGAGTGGGGGGACTAGCGGGAGCAACGGACTCGGGGAGCTGTTTTTT,CAWSGGTSGSNGLGELFF
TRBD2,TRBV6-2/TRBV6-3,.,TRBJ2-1,TGTGCCAGCAGCCCACCCCCAATTGGACTAGCGGGATACAATGAGCAGTTCTTC,CASSPPPIGLAGYNEQFF
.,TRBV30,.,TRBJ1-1,TGTGCCTGGAGCCGAGGGTTAGACACTGAAGCTTTCTTT,CAWSRGLDTEAFF
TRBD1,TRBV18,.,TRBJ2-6,TGTGCCAGCTCACCTAGACAGGGTGTTAATTCTGGGGCCAACGTCCTGACTTTC,CASSPRQGVNSGANVLTF
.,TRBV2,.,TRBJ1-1,TGTGCCAGCAGTGTACTGGGGGGGAACACTGAAGCTTTCTTT,CASSVLGGNTEAFF
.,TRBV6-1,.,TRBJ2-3,TGTGCCAGCAGTGAAGCATCCCCTAGCACAGATACGCAGTATTTT,CASSEASPSTDTQYF
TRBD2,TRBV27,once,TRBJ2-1,TGTGCCAGCAGCTCCCAGACTAGCGGGGTCTACAATGAGCAGTTCTTC,CASSSQTSGVYNEQFF
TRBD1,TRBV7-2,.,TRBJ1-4,TGTGCCAGCAGCCCCCGGACAGGGGGTGAAAAACTGTTTTTT,CASSPRTGGEKLFF
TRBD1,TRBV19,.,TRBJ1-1,TGTGCCAGTACCCGGGACAGGGGGCAAACTGAAGCTTTCTTT,CASTRDRGQTEAFF
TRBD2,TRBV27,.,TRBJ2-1,TGTGCCAGCAGTCTAACCTCGGGACTAGCGGGAGGGGCGTTCTTC,CASSLTSGLAGGAFF
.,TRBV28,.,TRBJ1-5,TGTGCCAGCAGCCCGACAGTGGCGCGCAATCAGCCCCAGCATTTT,CASSPTVARNQPQHF
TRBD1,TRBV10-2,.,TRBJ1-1,TGCGCCAGCAGTGGACAGGGAAGAAGGACTGAAGCTTTCTTT,CASSGQGRRTEAFF
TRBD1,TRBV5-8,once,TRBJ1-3,TGTGCCAGCAGACTAAGGGGGACAGCCGGAAACACCATATATTTT,CASRLRGTAGNTIYF
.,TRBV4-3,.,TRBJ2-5,TGCGCCAGCAGCCCAGGGAGCGGAATCCAAGAGACCCAGTACTTC,CASSPGSGIQETQYF
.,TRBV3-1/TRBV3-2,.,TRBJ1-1,TGTGCCAGCAGCCAGGGACGGCAGAACACTGAAGCTTTCTTT,CASSQGRQNTEAFF
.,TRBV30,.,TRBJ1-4,TGTGCCCAGAGGGCGGCGGCCAGGGAAAAACTGTTTTTT,CAQRAAAREKLFF
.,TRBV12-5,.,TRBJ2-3,TGTGCTAGTGGTTGGGGAGTCTCAGATACGCAGTATTTT,CASGWGVSDTQYF
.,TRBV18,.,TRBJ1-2,TGTGCCAGCTCACCACCGAACCGAGGATCTTTCAACTATGGCTACACCTTC,CASSPPNRGSFNYGYTF
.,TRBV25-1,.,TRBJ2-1,TGTGCCAGCAGTGAATGGACAGAAACATACAATGAGCAGTTCTTC,CASSEWTETYNEQFF
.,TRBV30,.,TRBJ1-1,TGTGCCTGCCTGGGGATAAACGGGTTTGGGACTGAAGCTTTCTTT,CACLGINGFGTEAFF
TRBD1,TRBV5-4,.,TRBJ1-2,TGTGCCAGCAGCTTGAGACAGGGCGGAGATGGCTACACCTTC,CASSLRQGGDGYTF
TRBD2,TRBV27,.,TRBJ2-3,TGTGCCAGCAGTCTATTCAGCGGGAACACAGATACGCAGTATTTT,CASSLFSGNTDTQYF
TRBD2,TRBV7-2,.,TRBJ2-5,TGTGCCAGCAGACCTAATCTAGCGGGAGAAGGAGAGACCCAGTACTTC,CASRPNLAGEGETQYF
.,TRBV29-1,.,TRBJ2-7,TGCAGCGTTGTTCCAGGGTCCTACGAGCAGTACTTC,CSVVPGSYEQYF
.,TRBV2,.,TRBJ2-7,TGTGCCAGCAGCCAGGAAGTAGGCCACGAGCAGTACTTC,CASSQEVGHEQYF